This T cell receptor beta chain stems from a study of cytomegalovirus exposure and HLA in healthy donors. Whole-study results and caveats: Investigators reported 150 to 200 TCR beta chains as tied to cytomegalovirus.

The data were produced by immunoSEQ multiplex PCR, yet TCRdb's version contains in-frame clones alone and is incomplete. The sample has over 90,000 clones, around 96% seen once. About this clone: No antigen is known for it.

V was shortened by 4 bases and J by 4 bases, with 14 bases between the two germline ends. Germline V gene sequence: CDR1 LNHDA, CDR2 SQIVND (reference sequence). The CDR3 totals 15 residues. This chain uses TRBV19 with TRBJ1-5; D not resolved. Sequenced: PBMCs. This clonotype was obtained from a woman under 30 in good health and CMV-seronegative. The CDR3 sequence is CASSTLGVGNQPQHF. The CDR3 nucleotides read TGTGCCAGTAGTACCCTTGGAGTAGGAAATCAGCCCCAGCATTTT.